The 21 T cell receptor beta chains presented below share a single source sample, sequenced in a study of T cell responses to AZD1222 COVID-19 vaccine. The table came from immunoSEQ multiplex PCR; TCRdb's copy has only in-frame clones and leaves some out. The sample has roughly 99,000 clones, 90% to 95% seen once. The specimen was peripheral blood, collected 28 days after the second AZD1222 dose. The receptor source for this set is an adult who received the AZD1222 COVID-19 vaccine.

V is TRBV28 and J is TRBJ1-1, with D maybe TRBD1 (5 bases). This CDR3 is 17 amino acids long. The germline V gene has CDR1 MDHEN and CDR2 SYDVKM. The germline V and J ends were trimmed by 2 bases and 1 base, with 17 bases remaining between them. Here the CDR3 reads CASSLLGWGRKNTEAFF. CDR3 in DNA: TGTGCCAGCAGTTTACTTGGTTGGGGCAGGAAGAACACTGAAGCTTTCTTT.

The chain couples TRBV5-1 to TRBJ2-7; 9 bases are shared with TRBD1. The V segment lost 6 bases and the J segment 5 bases; nucleotides outside the gene matches: 6. CDR1 and CDR2 from the germline V gene are SGHRS and YFSETQ. The CDR3 is 13 residues long. The CDR3 sequence: CASTGQGINEQYF. CDR3 DNA sequence: TGCGCCAGCACTGGACAGGGGATAAACGAGCAGTACTTC.

The chain carries TRBV3-1 (or the pseudogene TRBV3-2) and TRBJ2-7, with D unclear. Germline CDR1 and CDR2: LGHDT and YNNKEL (reference sequence). This CDR3 is 12 amino acids long. Trimming removed 1 base from V and 10 bases from J, with 11 bases in between. The CDR3 reads CASSQVKGLQYF. CDR3 sequence (DNA): TGTGCCAGCAGCCAAGTTAAGGGTTTACAGTACTTC.

The V gene is TRBV30, the J gene TRBJ2-7, with TRBD2 as a possible D gene (5 bases). Germline CDR1 reads GTSNPN; CDR2 reads SVGIG (reference sequence). Trimming stripped 4 bases from V and 6 bases from J, with 22 bases between. There are 15 residues in the CDR3. The CDR3 sequence: CAWNLFDGESREQYF. CDR3 in DNA: TGTGCCTGGAACCTCTTTGACGGGGAGTCTCGCGAGCAGTACTTC.

This chain uses TRBV9 with TRBJ1-6; possible D gene TRBD1, 6 bases. CDR1 and CDR2 (germline): SGDLS, YYNGEE. The CDR3 is 14 amino acids. Trimming left V 2 bases short and J 7 bases short, with 10 bases between. The CDR3 here is CASSVTGTNSPLHF. CDR3 sequence (DNA): TGTGCCAGCAGCGTTACAGGGACCAATTCACCCCTCCACTTT.

This clone was seen more than once but under ten times. This chain joins TRBV28 and TRBJ2-3; D is unresolved. The germline gives CDR1 MDHEN, CDR2 SYDVKM. Trimming pared 8 bases from V and 4 bases from J, leaving 19 bases between. This CDR3 is built from 15 residues. The CDR3 protein is CASQPPSEAPDTQYF. Written as DNA, the CDR3 is TGTGCCAGCCAGCCTCCCTCCGAAGCGCCAGATACGCAGTATTTT.

The CDR3 DNA reads as TGTGCCAGCAGCCCGGACAGAGACGAAGCTTTCTTT. Encoded protein: CASSPDRDEAFF. This sequence joins TRBV9 and TRBJ1-1; a possible D gene is TRBD1 (6 bases). Looked up from germline, CDR1 is SGDLS and CDR2 is YYNGEE. The CDR3 has 12 residues. Trimming took off 4 bases at V and 8 bases at J, with 12 bases between the two ends. Variable domain in full (rest from reference TRBV9 and TRBJ1-1): DSGVTQTPKHLITATGQRVTLRCSPRSGDLSVYWYQQSLDQGLQFLIQYYNGEERAKGNILERFSAQQFPDLHSELNLSSLELGDSALYFCASSPDRDEAFFGQGTRLTVV.

The V and J genes are TRBV10-1 and TRBJ2-7; 7 bases line up with TRBD1. V lost 2 bases, J lost 3 bases, and 7 bases stayed unmatched. The CDR3 totals 15 residues. From germline, CDR1 is WNHNN and CDR2 SYGVQD (reference sequence). The CDR3 here is CASSERGQLFYEQYF. CDR3 nucleotides: TGCGCCAGCAGTGAGAGGGGACAGCTTTTCTACGAGCAGTACTTC.

This clone is a singleton in its sample. J is TRBJ1-5 and V is TRBV5-1, with 7 bases matching TRBD1. J was trimmed by 0 bases and V by 4 bases; bases with no gene match: 1. CDR3 length: 14 amino acids. CDR1 is SGHRS and CDR2 is YFSETQ in the germline V gene. CDR3 DNA: TGCGCCAGCAGCCAGGGGGATAGCAATCAGCCCCAGCATTTT. Its translation: CASSQGDSNQPQHF.

The V gene is TRBV18, the J gene TRBJ2-7; D call uncertain. The CDR3 covers 14 residues. Deletions cut 0 bases from V and 3 bases from J, with 9 bases between. In germline, CDR1 is KGHSH, CDR2 LQKENI. This CDR3 reads CASSPPSKFYEQYF. The CDR3, as DNA: TGTGCCAGCTCACCACCTTCAAAATTCTACGAGCAGTACTTC.

This clone has more than one count but fewer than ten. The rearrangement uses TRBV6-4 and TRBJ2-2; D is unclear. V lost 3 bases to trimming and J lost 5 bases, with 7 bases between them. CDR3 size: 13 residues. CDR1 and CDR2 (germline): MRHNA, SNTAGT. CDR3 coding DNA: TGTGCCAGCAGTGAAGAGGAAACCGGGGAGCTGTTTTTT. Protein product: CASSEEETGELFF.

The V gene is TRBV5-6, the J gene TRBJ2-7; D is perhaps TRBD1 (5 bases). V was shortened by 3 bases and J by 3 bases, with 13 bases between the two germline ends. Germline V CDR1 and CDR2: SGHDT, YYEEEE. The CDR3 has 14 amino acids. The CDR3 region is CASSSRGRVYEQYF. The DNA of the CDR3 is TGTGCCAGCAGCTCCCGAGGCAGGGTCTACGAGCAGTACTTC.

V gene TRBV6-5 combines with J gene TRBJ1-3; no clear D. Germline-derived CDR1 and CDR2 are MNHEY and SVGAGI. Trimming took 8 bases from V and 0 from J, leaving 14 bases between them. CDR3 length equals 15 residues. Here the CDR3 reads CASGLTGNSGNTIYF. CDR3 sequence (DNA): TGTGCCAGCGGCTTGACGGGGAACTCTGGAAACACCATATATTTT.

V is TRBV11-2 and J is TRBJ2-7; D ambiguous. Germline CDR1 is SGHAT and CDR2 is FQNNGV. The CDR3 consists of 14 residues. With 1 base removed from V and 0 bases from J, the gap between germline ends came to 7 bases. The CDR3 region is CASSLVSSSYEQYF. CDR3 nucleotides: TGTGCCAGCAGCTTAGTATCTAGCTCCTACGAGCAGTACTTC. Together with reference TRBV11-2 and TRBJ2-7, the CDR3 gives the full variable domain: EAGVAQSPRYKIIEKRQSVAFWCNPISGHATLYWYQQILGQGPKLLIQFQNNGVVDDSQLPKDRFSAERLKGVDSTLKIQPAKLEDSAVYLCASSLVSSSYEQYFGPGTRLTVT.

The DNA for the CDR3 is TGTGCCAGTAGTCAACAAGGGACCACTGAAGCTTTCTTT. Its translation is CASSQQGTTEAFF. The gene calls are TRBV19 and TRBJ1-1; a possible D gene is TRBD1 (5 bases). The germline V gene has CDR1 LNHDA and CDR2 SQIVND (reference sequence). The V and J ends lost 5 bases and 4 bases respectively, with 11 bases between them. The CDR3 is 13 amino acids. Full variable domain (remainder filled in from reference TRBV19 and TRBJ1-1): DGGITQSPKYLFRKEGQNVTLSCEQNLNHDAMYWYRQDPGQGLRLIYYSQIVNDFQKGDIAEGYSVSREKKESFPLTVTSAQKNPTAFYLCASSQQGTTEAFFGQGTRLTVV.

The chain recombines TRBV11-2 with TRBJ2-2; TRBD2 agrees at 8 bases. Per the germline V gene, CDR1 is SGHAT and CDR2 is FQNNGV. The CDR3 runs to 16 residues. V lost 2 bases and J lost 1; bases outside the gene matches: 3. The CDR3 protein is CASSLISGGNTGELFF. The DNA for the CDR3 is TGTGCCAGCAGCTTAATAAGCGGGGGGAACACCGGGGAGCTGTTTTTT.

The genes are TRBV3-1 (or the pseudogene TRBV3-2) and TRBJ2-5, with 8 bases matching TRBD1. The CDR3 extends over 14 amino acids. The ends lost 2 bases at V and 2 bases at J; junction bases unmatched: 1. Germline V gene lookup returns CDR1 LGHDT and CDR2 YNNKEL (reference sequence). The CDR3 coding sequence is TGTGCCAGCAGCCAAAGGACAGGGCAAGAGACCCAGTACTTC. It is translated as CASSQRTGQETQYF.

The CDR3 is CASSIGTVQGYEQYF. The CDR3 coding sequence is TGCGCCAGCAGTATCGGGACAGTCCAAGGCTACGAGCAGTACTTC. This rearrangement joins TRBV10-1 to TRBJ2-7, with TRBD1 identical over 7 bases. CDR3 size: 15 residues. The germline V gene has CDR1 WNHNN and CDR2 SYGVQD (reference sequence). The junction had 10 bases not matched to a gene; V was cut back by 5 bases and J by 3 bases.

About this clone: The sample carries other DNA sequences with the same CDR3. The chain recombines TRBV9 with TRBJ2-1, with D perhaps TRBD2 (7 bases). V shed 0 bases and J shed 13 bases, with 11 bases lying between them. CDR1 SGDLS and CDR2 YYNGEE come from the germline V gene. The CDR3 extends over 12 amino acids. CDR3 amino acids: CASSVGGGGQFF. CDR3 bases: TGTGCCAGCAGCGTAGGAGGGGGGGGACAGTTCTTC.

V and J are TRBV6-5 and TRBJ2-2; 7 bases line up with TRBD1. Germline loops: CDR1 MNHEY, CDR2 SVGAGI. J gave up 8 bases and V 8 bases, and 5 bases lay outside the gene matches. This CDR3 comprises 12 residues. CDR3 amino acids: CASGQGEGELFF. The CDR3 DNA is TGTGCCAGCGGGCAGGGGGAGGGGGAGCTGTTTTTT.

This clone was seen a handful of times. This sequence joins TRBV30 and TRBJ1-6; 7 bases agree with TRBD1. The CDR3 is 17 amino acids. The trim removed 7 bases at V and 0 bases at J, leaving 12 bases unmatched. Germline CDR1 GTSNPN, CDR2 SVGIG (reference sequence). CDR3 sequence reads: CASYSDRLSSYNSPLHF. The CDR3, as DNA: TGTGCCTCATACTCGGACAGGCTGAGCTCCTATAATTCACCCCTCCACTTT.